Shown below are 8 T cell receptor beta chains from a single sample sequenced in a study of shared clonotypes between healthy human individuals. The data were produced by immunoSEQ multiplex PCR, yet TCRdb's version contains in-frame clones alone and is incomplete. The table lists a few hundred thousand clones, over 75% of them singletons. The specimen sequenced was memory CD8+ T cells sorted from blood. Subset in this sample: CD45RO+ cells pooled with CCR7-negative TemRA cells. These receptors came from a man in his late teens or twenties in good health.

A single count supports this clone. J is TRBJ1-4 and V is TRBV10-3; D unresolved. Trimming shortened V by 10 bases and J by 3 bases, and 9 bases separated the two germline ends. The CDR3 extends over 12 amino acids. Germline CDR1 and CDR2: ENHRY and SYGVKD. The CDR3 coding sequence is TGTGCCACCTCGCGTGCTAATGAAAAACTGTTTTTT. This gives the protein CATSRANEKLFF.

On this clone itself: This may be a read error, as it is one base from a much larger clone. V usage is TRBV5-4 and J usage is TRBJ2-3; D gene unclear. Germline assignment: CDR1 SGHNT and CDR2 YYREEE (reference sequence). The CDR3 contains 12 residues. Trimming removed 3 bases at V and 2 bases at J, with 4 bases between. This CDR3 reads CASSYYTDTQYF. CDR3 nucleotides: TGTGCCAGCAGCTACTACACAGATACGCAGTATTTT.

V is TRBV27 and J is TRBJ2-5; D may be TRBD1 (5 bases). V was shortened by 3 bases and J by 3 bases, with 8 bases between the two germline ends. This CDR3 region has 13 residues. Germline V CDR1 and CDR2: MNHEY, SMNVEV (reference sequence). CDR3: CASSLATEETQYF. As DNA, the CDR3 is TGTGCCAGCAGTTTGGCGACAGAAGAGACCCAGTACTTC.

The V and J genes are TRBV5-4 and TRBJ1-1; 7 nucleotides agree with TRBD1. The V gene end was trimmed by 0 bases and the J gene end by 4 bases; junction bases not matched to a gene: 6. The CDR3 is 15 residues long. The germline gives CDR1 SGHNT, CDR2 YYREEE (reference sequence). The DNA for the CDR3 is TGTGCCAGCAGCTTGGAGAGGGGGCGCGGCACTGAAGCTTTCTTT. This sequence encodes CASSLERGRGTEAFF.

This clone has only a few counts. V gene TRBV5-4 combines with J gene TRBJ2-2, with TRBD1 matching over 7 bases. CDR1 is SGHNT, CDR2 YYREEE, per germline (reference sequence). V shed 2 bases, J shed 1 base, and the junction held 2 bases outside the gene matches. The CDR3 covers 15 residues. The CDR3 sequence is CASSFRTGNTGELFF. In DNA, the CDR3 is TGTGCCAGCAGCTTTAGGACAGGGAACACCGGGGAGCTGTTTTTT.

The rearrangement uses TRBV30 and TRBJ1-5; 9 positions match TRBD1. The V gene end was trimmed by 5 bases and the J gene end by 11 bases; junction bases not matched to a gene: 10. The CDR3 loop spans 13 amino acids. CDR1 is GTSNPN and CDR2 is SVGIG in the germline V gene (reference sequence). The CDR3, as DNA: TGTGCCTGGGCCAGGACAGGGGAGAAAGCCCAGCATTTT. Its translation is CAWARTGEKAQHF.

In this sample, this clone turned up many times. V and J are TRBV9 and TRBJ2-4; D ambiguous. The CDR3 runs to 17 residues. V lost 0 bases, J lost 1 base, and 14 bases lay in between. Germline V gene sequence: CDR1 SGDLS, CDR2 YYNGEE. The CDR3 DNA sequence: TGTGCCAGCAGCGTAGGGTTGGACGGTGAGGCCAAAAACATTCAGTACTTC. Translating it yields CASSVGLDGEAKNIQYF.

Within the sample, this clone is medium-sized. The chain has TRBV5-6 and TRBJ2-7; unclear D gene. Germline loops: CDR1 SGHDT, CDR2 YYEEEE. Trimming took off 1 base at V and 0 bases at J, with 5 bases between the two ends. The CDR3 spans 13 residues. The CDR3 here is CASSLWFSYEQYF. CDR3 coding DNA: TGTGCCAGCAGCTTGTGGTTCTCCTACGAGCAGTACTTC.